This TCR beta chain was identified during a study of blood T cell repertoires in COVID-19. Study-level background: Acute-phase and convalescent COVID-19 samples originated in the United States, Italy and Spain. From T cells, B-cell-depleted T cells, or PBMCs came the material, which was cDNA or gDNA.

V was pared by 10 bases and J by 4 bases, with 19 bases of the junction left unmatched. This CDR3 comprises 17 residues. CDR1 and CDR2 (germline): ENHRY, SYGVKD. TCRdb's table, derived via immunoSEQ multiplex PCR, lists solely in-frame clones and lacks some. The sample records under 250,000 clones, approximately 82% being singletons. Sequencing was done on a sample of peripheral blood. V gene TRBV10-3 combines with J gene TRBJ2-1, with 7 bases identical to TRBD2. The source is a woman between 18 and 30 years old with acute or convalescent COVID-19. CDR3 DNA sequence: TGTGCCACGAAAACGCCGACACCGGGACTACCATACAATGAGCAGTTCTTC. Protein: CATKTPTPGLPYNEQFF.